This T cell receptor (beta chain) is drawn from a study of T-cell memory formation after mild COVID-19. Looking at the study overall: Largely, TCR clusters stayed within a single donor. Findings of the study overall: Clones which contracted sat mainly in CM and EM if CD4+, and in EMRA if CD8+.

Amplification by 5'RACE using constant-segment primers produced TCR alpha and TCR beta cDNA libraries that carried sample barcodes and UMIs. TCRdb re-analysed the 5' RACE reads in MiXCR, keeping a single row per CDR3 protein. The sample lists 190,000 or so distinct CDR3 sequences, over 20% occurring once. After removal of 5 bases from V and 8 bases from J, the junction contained 14 bases not matched to a gene. Germline V gene sequence: CDR1 LNHNV, CDR2 YYDKDF (reference sequence). The CDR3 consists of 16 residues. For this clonotype: Its antigen remains unidentified.

The sequence came from an adult woman who had mild COVID-19 (a few samples of this study predate the infection). Cell type and time point are not known. The chain has TRBV15 and TRBJ2-4; 8 nucleotides match TRBD2. The sequenced material came from PBMCs or a T cell subset sorted from them (not recorded which). This CDR3 reads CATSGPTGTSGHIQYF. In DNA, the CDR3 is TGTGCCACCAGCGGTCCCACCGGGACTAGTGGGCACATTCAGTACTTC.